This T cell receptor beta chain was captured by sequencing in a study of shared clonotypes between healthy human individuals (dated by TCRdb to about 2020). With respect to the entire study: The cohort included a few men and a couple of women between 18 and 49 years of age. For each donor, CD4 naive and CD4 memory were each given three plates, CD8 naive was given two plates, and CD8 memory was given one plate. The study deeply sequenced blood TCR repertoires of about 5 healthy adults to estimate repertoire size and the extent of clonotype sharing between individuals. To increase sequencing depth and limit assay-specific biases, different laboratories used diverse techniques to prepare libraries and sequence TCR repertoires. Each donor's leukapheresis produced roughly between roughly 0.9 and 8.9 billion PBMCs.

What the work shows at the level of the full study, not this receptor alone: Sampling was restricted to blood, and TCR repertoires in tissue are likely to differ from TCR repertoires in blood. The small number of donors limited the genetic and exposure-history diversity represented. Rarefaction of sorted-subset datasets indicated incomplete sequencing despite the large sequencing depth. Compared with non-shared clonotypes, the clonotypes found in all four sorted-subset donors had higher generation probabilities. Estimated clonotype richness was generally larger for naive than for memory subsets. Based on pairwise subsampling, the degree of clonotype sharing among donors was expected to be affected by sequencing depth. Across four donors, approximately 4.9% of naive CD4, over 3% of naive CD8, 2.3% of memory CD4, and 0.4% of memory CD8 clonotypes were shared.

Via the germline V gene, CDR1 is MNHNS and CDR2 SASEGT. Trimming accounts for 2 bases at V and 8 bases at J, while the number of junction bases matched to no gene is 8. The CDR3 sequence holds 14 residues, the cysteine and phenylalanine included. The CDR3 DNA has 42 bases and is translated from base 1. Using the deep immunoSEQ assay, TCR CDR3 regions were amplified from genomic DNA by multiplex PCR. Genomic DNA extracted from each cell subset was distributed evenly over all wells of several immunoSEQ 96-well plates, and each plate served as one replicate. For sorted subsets, each replicate PCR was loaded with approximately 190 ng genomic DNA, equivalent to 25,000 to 30,000 T cell genomes. Purified libraries were measured with a Qubit 3.0 fluorometer, size-checked on a Bioanalyzer 2100, and measured again with the KAPA Library Quantification kit. A separate single-read 150-cycle Illumina NextSeq 550 flow cell was used to sequence each immunoSEQ 96-well plate. In the authors' own workflow: Because the immunoSEQ output held only junctional sequences and lacked quality scores, the filtering could not match the filtering applied to full-length reads. To assign V/J genes and CDR3, sequences were annotated using PyIR, a Python wrapper for IgBLAST v1.9, with IMGT germline references. Any read was removed if the V/J assignment was weak (E-value above 1e-6), the CDR3 was missing, or the read contained stop codons, out-of-frame junctions, or ambiguous translated residues. V3J clonotypes were defined as sequences sharing the same inferred V gene, J gene, and CDR3 amino acid sequence. Percentage overlap between repertoires was computed as shared unique clonotypes divided by the size of the smaller repertoire. Three approaches were used to assess repertoire richness: RTK rarefaction, the Chao1 estimator, and Recon v2.1 estimates of unobserved clonotypes. Generation probabilities were computed with OLGA for all TCRbeta clonotypes obtained by the gDNA method from several donors. TCRdb took over this immuneACCESS table, retaining in-frame rearrangements with V and J assigned. Such tables are incomplete; in checked studies, under half of the missing clones stem from an unresolved V gene, and the remainder is unexplained. V, J and clone size are taken as reported in that table, and D and trimming were inferred from the DNA itself. Counted in this sample were some 1.5 million clones; around 97% of them appeared once. The ten top clones hold 1.2% of the sample.

Of note for this clone: What antigen it recognizes has not been identified. No much larger clonotype is one base removed from it; base qualities were not supplied.

The donors were healthy, HIV-negative adults who had no recently reported acute infections or vaccinations. All donors were Caucasian adults living in Nashville, Tennessee, USA. CD4+ T cells were enriched by magnetic negative selection, after which naive cells were positively selected on CD45RA and the negative fraction was taken as the memory subset. Blood was obtained by leukapheresis, after which PBMCs were separated by Ficoll-Histopaque density gradient centrifugation and cryopreserved in liquid nitrogen vapor phase. Analytical flow cytometry was used to check the purity and quantity of each magnetically sorted T cell population. Genomic DNA was isolated from each sorted fraction and quantified by UV absorbance on a Nanodrop 2000c.

Material for sequencing was naive CD4+ T cells sorted from blood. This specimen's cell subset or site label, interpreted: CD45RA+ positively selected. The sequence derives from a man under 40 in good health. Here the chain combines TRBV6-1 and TRBJ2-5; 7 central nucleotides agree with TRBD2. Read as DNA, the sequence is TGTGCCAGCAGTGAAACGGGACTACAGACAACCCAGTACTTC. It codes for CASSETGLQTTQYF.